This is a list of T cell receptor beta chains from one sample in a study of Graves' ophthalmopathy and Graves' hyperthyroidism. TCRdb independently ran MiXCR on the multiplex PCR reads; one entry per CDR3 protein. The sample consists of around 590,000 distinct CDR3 sequences, about two fifths of them appearing once. The sequenced material came from peripheral blood or thyroid tissue (not recorded which). The receptors stem from an adult man with Graves' hyperthyroidism. The CDR3 runs from the conserved cysteine through the conserved F or W. A D gene is named only where the DNA matches it firmly. Only part of the rows carry a size: once, few, many, or a class if the clone is expanded.

J gene,D gene,V gene,clone size,CDR3 DNA,CDR3 protein
TRBJ1-1,NA,TRBV12-3/TRBV12-4,many,TGTGCCAGCGGGAAGGGGACGAACACTGAAGCTTTCTTT,CASGKGTNTEAFF
TRBJ1-2,NA,TRBV29-1,many,TGCAGCGTTGATCGACCAGGAAGTAACTATGGCTACACCTTC,CSVDRPGSNYGYTF
TRBJ1-5,NA,TRBV6-5,NA,TGTGCCAGCAGTGAAGGGGGGGCGGATCAGCCCCAGCATTTT,CASSEGGADQPQHF
TRBJ2-7,NA,TRBV20-1,NA,TGCAGTGCTAGAGACGGGGGTGCCCACGAGCAGTACTTC,CSARDGGAHEQYF
TRBJ1-2,NA,TRBV11-2,many,TGTGCCAGCAGCTCTTTTGGGGGTCGGGGGCTTGGCTACACCTTC,CASSSFGGRGLGYTF
TRBJ2-6,NA,TRBV19,many,TGTGCCAGTAGTCCTCCATCGACAGGTCCTGGGGCCAACGTCCTGACTTTC,CASSPPSTGPGANVLTF
TRBJ1-5,NA,TRBV2,many,TGTGCCAGCAGTGAAGGGAGAATCCATAGCAATCAGCCCCAGCATTTT,CASSEGRIHSNQPQHF
TRBJ2-7,TRBD1,TRBV10-1,NA,TGCGCCAGGACGAGGGACAGGGACCACGAGCAGTACTTC,CARTRDRDHEQYF
TRBJ2-7,TRBD1,TRBV7-7,NA,TGTGCTAGCAGCGCCAACAGGGGCGTGTACGAGCAGTACTTC,CASSANRGVYEQYF
TRBJ2-6,NA,TRBV7-2,NA,TGTGCCAGCAGCGACACTCCCGCCGGGTCTGGGGCCAACGTCCTGACTTTC,CASSDTPAGSGANVLTF
TRBJ1-2,NA,TRBV2,NA,TGTGCCAGCAGACCCACAGGGTTTCGCTATGGCTACACCTTC,CASRPTGFRYGYTF
TRBJ1-4,TRBD1,TRBV20-1,NA,TGCAGTGCTAGGGCCGGGACAGGGATCCCCTCCGTGTTTTTT,CSARAGTGIPSVFF
TRBJ1-4,NA,TRBV2,NA,TGTGCCAGCAGTGAAGTCAGGACGGCTGCTAATGAAAAACTGTTTTTT,CASSEVRTAANEKLFF
TRBJ2-5,NA,TRBV7-2,once,TGTGCCAGCAGCCAGCATCCAGGGGCCTTAGGGGACCAAGAGACCCAGTACTTC,CASSQHPGALGDQETQYF
TRBJ1-1,NA,TRBV20-1,NA,TGCAGTGCTAGAGCCATTAATGAAGCTTTCTTT,CSARAINEAFF
TRBJ1-2,NA,TRBV20-1,NA,TGCAGTGCTAGAGACCCAGGGACACCCTATGGCTACACCTTC,CSARDPGTPYGYTF
TRBJ2-5,NA,TRBV6-6,NA,TGTGCCAGCAGTACCTCCGGGACACATGTTTACCAAGAGACCCAGTACTTC,CASSTSGTHVYQETQYF
TRBJ1-1,NA,TRBV5-8,many,TGTGCTGTTCGGGGTGTGAACACTGAAGCTTTCTTT,CAVRGVNTEAFF
TRBJ2-7,TRBD2,TRBV4-1,few,TGCGCCAGCAGCCAAGAGGGAGGGTTGGTCGAGCAGTACTTC,CASSQEGGLVEQYF
TRBJ2-1,TRBD1,TRBV29-1,many,TGCAGCGTTGAGACAGGGGGCTACAATGAGCAGTTCTTC,CSVETGGYNEQFF
TRBJ1-1,NA,TRBV12-3/TRBV12-4,many,TGTGCCAGCAGTTTGAGTGGATTTGAAGCTTTCTTT,CASSLSGFEAFF
TRBJ2-7,NA,TRBV7-2,NA,TGTGCCAGCAGCTTAGCGACGGCGGACCTCTACGAGCAGTACTTC,CASSLATADLYEQYF
TRBJ1-2,NA,TRBV7-2,NA,TGTGCCAGCAGCTTAGATAGTGGGCTCTATGGCTACACCTTC,CASSLDSGLYGYTF
TRBJ2-7,TRBD1,TRBV7-9,many,TGTGCCAGCAGCTTGGATCAGGGGGCTGGGCAGTACTTC,CASSLDQGAGQYF
TRBJ1-2,TRBD1,TRBV10-3,many,TGTGCCATCAGGGGACAGCTGGATGGCTACACCTTC,CAIRGQLDGYTF
TRBJ2-1,NA,TRBV10-3,few,TGTGCCATCAGTGAAGGAGGAGGTGAGCAGTTCTTC,CAISEGGGEQFF
TRBJ2-5,NA,TRBV7-9,NA,TGTGCCAGCGGGGGCGGGGACAAAGAGACCCAGTACTTC,CASGGGDKETQYF
TRBJ1-1,NA,TRBV25-1,NA,TGTGCCAGCAGAGAGACAGGACGAAACACTGAAGCTTTCTTT,CASRETGRNTEAFF
TRBJ2-7,TRBD1,TRBV10-2,many,TGCGCCAGCAGTGAGTCGTTTGGACAGGGCTACGAGCAGTACTTC,CASSESFGQGYEQYF
TRBJ2-2,NA,TRBV12-3/TRBV12-4,NA,TGTGCCAGCAGTTCCACAGGGGGGGGGCCCCAGAACACCGGGGAGCTGTTTTTT,CASSSTGGGPQNTGELFF
TRBJ2-7,NA,TRBV29-1,many,TGCAGCGTTGGGTCCTACGAGCAGTACTTC,CSVGSYEQYF
TRBJ2-1,NA,TRBV29-1,few,TGCAGCGTCGGGACACCGAGCTCCTACAATGAGCAGTTCTTC,CSVGTPSSYNEQFF
TRBJ2-5,NA,TRBV29-1,many,TGCAGCGCCCGAGTTGGCCAAGAGACCCAGTACTTC,CSARVGQETQYF
TRBJ1-5,NA,TRBV29-1,NA,TGCAGCGTCGGAGGCAGCTCGAATCAGCCCCAGCATTTT,CSVGGSSNQPQHF
TRBJ2-2,NA,TRBV7-6,many,TGTGCCAGCAGCCCTAAGTGGGGCGCGGGCGGGGAGCTGTTTTTT,CASSPKWGAGGELFF
TRBJ2-5,TRBD1,TRBV9,NA,TGTGCCAGCAGCCTTAACAGGGGGGCCGGGGAGACCCAGTACTTC,CASSLNRGAGETQYF
TRBJ2-7,TRBD2,TRBV7-2,many,TGTGCCAGCAGCTCCACTAGCGGGAGTTTCAAGCAGTACTTC,CASSSTSGSFKQYF
TRBJ1-1,TRBD1,TRBV19,NA,TGTGCCAGTAGTACGCCTGGGACAGGCGCTTTCTTT,CASSTPGTGAFF
TRBJ1-1,NA,TRBV6-5,many,TGTGCCAGCACCGCCGGGTCAAACACTGAAGCTTTCTTT,CASTAGSNTEAFF
TRBJ1-2,NA,TRBV6-5,many,TGTGCCAGCAGTTACGTGGAGTTTGGACGCGGGATTGGCTACACCTTC,CASSYVEFGRGIGYTF
TRBJ2-7,NA,TRBV7-9,NA,TGTGCCAGCAGCGACGTAACCAGGGGGGACTACGAGCAGTACTTC,CASSDVTRGDYEQYF
TRBJ2-5,TRBD2,TRBV20-1,many,TGCAGTGCTAGTCCCTTGGGACTAGCGGGAGGCGAGACCCAGTACTTC,CSASPLGLAGGETQYF